A selection of T cell receptor beta chains follows, all from one sample in a study of CD8 T cells in ankylosing spondylitis. TCRdb called the 5' RACE reads again in MiXCR, with one record for every CDR3 protein. The repertoire holds under 550,000 distinct CDR3 sequences, 25% to 30% seen once, with 0.75% to 0.9% in the top ten. The sequencing sample was made of blood, either unsorted or a sorted T cell fraction (not recorded which). These receptors all come from a male donor with ankylosing spondylitis. Each CDR3 is given with its conserved first and last residue. The order of the fields is CDR3 length, V gene, D gene, CDR3 protein. The D gene is left open where the match is weak.

length: 17; V: TRBV5-1; D: TRBD2; CDR3: CASSLGEELADYNEQFF
length: 11; V: TRBV3-1; D: -; CDR3: CASTQSGEQFF
length: 15; V: TRBV12-3/TRBV12-4; D: -; CDR3: CASSLTGLPNTEAFF
length: 13; V: TRBV5-1; D: -; CDR3: CASSLGGRDEQFF
length: 15; V: TRBV7-2; D: -; CDR3: CASSSWRGDQETQYF
length: 12; V: TRBV20-1; D: -; CDR3: CSARSRQETQYF
length: 16; V: TRBV12-3/TRBV12-4; D: -; CDR3: CASSLSGGEGNQPQHF
length: 13; V: TRBV12-3/TRBV12-4; D: TRBD1; CDR3: CASTRRQGSPLHF
length: 17; V: TRBV25-1; D: -; CDR3: CASSESGRSQYQETQYF
length: 15; V: TRBV20-1; D: -; CDR3: CSARSEESSYNEQFF
length: 15; V: TRBV20-1; D: TRBD2; CDR3: CSARGTSGLGETQYF
length: 17; V: TRBV4-1; D: TRBD1; CDR3: CASSQDAIDRAGNTIYF
length: 15; V: TRBV20-1; D: -; CDR3: CSAAGTGSSYNEQFF
length: 15; V: TRBV7-6; D: TRBD1; CDR3: CASSLTGGWYNEQFF
length: 13; V: TRBV7-2; D: -; CDR3: CASSPGHTDTQYF
length: 15; V: TRBV20-1; D: -; CDR3: CSARALRDSNQPQHF
length: 12; V: TRBV12-3/TRBV12-4; D: -; CDR3: CASTLGGPLAFF
length: 16; V: TRBV5-1; D: -; CDR3: CASSLVTEWRRNTIYF
length: 13; V: TRBV12-3/TRBV12-4; D: -; CDR3: CASSLVQGTDYTF
length: 14; V: TRBV7-9; D: -; CDR3: CASSLPPRSYGYTF
length: 14; V: TRBV15; D: -; CDR3: CATQPRQFNEKLFF
length: 13; V: TRBV3-1; D: TRBD1; CDR3: CASSRSGGTEAFF
length: 16; V: TRBV15; D: -; CDR3: CATSRELMLQNTEAFF
length: 14; V: TRBV20-1; D: TRBD1; CDR3: CSAPDRGVNSPLHF
length: 13; V: TRBV29-1; D: -; CDR3: CSVPGSGTDTQYF
length: 15; V: TRBV5-1; D: -; CDR3: CASSLSGEAQKEQYF
length: 13; V: TRBV29-1; D: TRBD1; CDR3: CSVVRDRGYEQYF
length: 13; V: TRBV2; D: -; CDR3: CASRETENTEAFF
length: 14; V: TRBV6-2/TRBV6-3; D: -; CDR3: CASRGGGTRTEAFF
length: 16; V: TRBV12-3/TRBV12-4; D: -; CDR3: CASSLARTQLAGELFF
length: 14; V: TRBV4-2; D: -; CDR3: CASSQTGTMGEQFF
length: 17; V: TRBV3-1; D: TRBD2; CDR3: CASSYGLAGDLYNEQFF
length: 13; V: TRBV29-1; D: TRBD2; CDR3: CSVDTSGSYEQYF
length: 16; V: TRBV3-1; D: -; CDR3: CASSQERMGGGNEQFF
length: 16; V: TRBV20-1; D: TRBD1; CDR3: CSARDATGKGPDTQYF
length: 16; V: TRBV19; D: -; CDR3: CASSKSWDRPPYEQYF
length: 16; V: TRBV4-1; D: -; CDR3: CASSDRGRSSYNEQFF
length: 14; V: TRBV2; D: -; CDR3: CASIVTSNAETQYF
length: 14; V: TRBV5-1; D: -; CDR3: CASMKTQDPGELFF
length: 16; V: TRBV4-2; D: TRBD1; CDR3: CASSQDLTGVGTEAFF
length: 13; V: TRBV29-1; D: TRBD2; CDR3: CSVEWGGPYEQYF
length: 15; V: TRBV6-1; D: TRBD1; CDR3: CASSETQGANYGYTF
length: 15; V: TRBV14; D: TRBD1; CDR3: CASSLIGTGIHEQYF
length: 15; V: TRBV5-1; D: TRBD1; CDR3: CASSLTGGYTDTQYF
length: 14; V: TRBV18; D: -; CDR3: CASSPLQGWTEAFF
length: 15; V: TRBV3-1; D: -; CDR3: CASSLRHEGNQPQHF
length: 12; V: TRBV20-1; D: -; CDR3: CSASRVGTEAFF
length: 13; V: TRBV7-8; D: -; CDR3: CASSLGLWGEAFF
length: 16; V: TRBV2; D: TRBD1; CDR3: CASSGSGGAGNQPQHF
length: 16; V: TRBV12-3/TRBV12-4; D: TRBD2; CDR3: CASRMGREALQETQYF
length: 11; V: TRBV10-3; D: -; CDR3: CAIKEYTEAFF
length: 16; V: TRBV5-1; D: -; CDR3: CASRPGQPSSYNEQFF
length: 17; V: TRBV12-3/TRBV12-4; D: TRBD2; CDR3: CASSLWGSSGAYNEQFF
length: 16; V: TRBV27; D: -; CDR3: CASSLGAGLGGDTQYF
length: 16; V: TRBV20-1; D: TRBD1; CDR3: CSARDRIARTGYGYTF